This T cell receptor beta chain is drawn from a study of blood T cells in healthy people across ages. With a J-beta primer mix and a sample-barcoded 5' primer, a second PCR ran about 6 to 11 cycles. Through a template-switch adaptor with 12 random nucleotides, each cDNA molecule received a tag. TCRdb reanalysed the 5' RACE reads using MiXCR and keeps one entry per CDR3 protein. The sample yields fewer than 800,000 distinct CDR3 sequences, roughly 32% seen once. The ends lost 3 bases at V and 4 bases at J; junction bases unmatched: 9. This CDR3 comprises 16 residues. CDR1 is DFQATT, CDR2 SNEGSKA, per germline (reference sequence). Donors were healthy Caucasian individuals from Russia aged roughly 6 to 90.

The chain is built from TRBV20-1 and TRBJ1-1, with 12 bases fitting TRBD1. The receptor's source is a woman older than 75 in good health. Sequencing input: blood. For the CDR3, the DNA is TGCAGTGCTAGTGGCGGGACAGGGGGCTTGAGCACTGAAGCTTTCTTT. Its translation: CSASGGTGGLSTEAFF.